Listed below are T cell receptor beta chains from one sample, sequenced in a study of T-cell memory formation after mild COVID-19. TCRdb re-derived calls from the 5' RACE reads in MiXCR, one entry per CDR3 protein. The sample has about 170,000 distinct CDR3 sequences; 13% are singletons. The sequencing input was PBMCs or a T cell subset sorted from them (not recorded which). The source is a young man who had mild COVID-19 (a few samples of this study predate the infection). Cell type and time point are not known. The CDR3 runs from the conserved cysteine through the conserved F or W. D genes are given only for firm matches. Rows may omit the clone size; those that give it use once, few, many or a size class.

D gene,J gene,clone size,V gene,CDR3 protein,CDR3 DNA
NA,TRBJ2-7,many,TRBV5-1,CASSLHQSKGTVSYEQYF,TGCGCCAGCAGCTTGCATCAGTCGAAGGGTACAGTCTCCTACGAGCAGTACTTC
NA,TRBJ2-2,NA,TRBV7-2,CASSIVGTDNTGELFF,TGTGCCAGCAGCATAGTCGGGACGGACAACACCGGGGAGCTGTTTTTT
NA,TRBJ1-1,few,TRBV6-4,CASGVDMNTEAFF,TGTGCCAGCGGGGTGGACATGAACACTGAAGCTTTCTTT
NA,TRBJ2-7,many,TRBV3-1,CASSQWGRTYEQYF,TGTGCCAGCAGCCAATGGGGTAGGACCTACGAGCAGTACTTC
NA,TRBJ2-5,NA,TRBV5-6,CASRISGTGETQYF,TGTGCCAGCAGGATTTCCGGGACGGGAGAGACCCAGTACTTC
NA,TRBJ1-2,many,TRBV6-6,CASSFAVSRNGYTF,TGTGCCAGCAGTTTCGCGGTAAGCCGCAATGGCTACACCTTC
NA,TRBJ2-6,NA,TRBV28,CATRVDGANVLTF,TGTGCCACCAGAGTGGATGGGGCCAACGTCCTGACTTTC
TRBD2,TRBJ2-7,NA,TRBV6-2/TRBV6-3,CASSYAASGSSNEQYF,TGTGCCAGCAGTTACGCGGCTAGCGGGAGTAGCAACGAGCAGTACTTC
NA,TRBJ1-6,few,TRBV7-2,CASSLVRGPNNSPLHF,TGTGCCAGCAGCTTAGTCCGGGGTCCTAATAATTCACCCCTCCACTTT
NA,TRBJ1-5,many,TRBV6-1,CASSWSVSGGNQPQHF,TGTGCCAGCAGTTGGTCCGTCTCAGGGGGCAATCAGCCCCAGCATTTT
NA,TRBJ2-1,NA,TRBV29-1,CSVEDRGGTEQFF,TGCAGCGTTGAAGATAGAGGGGGGACTGAGCAGTTCTTC
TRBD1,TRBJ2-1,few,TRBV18,CASSPRTGDINEQFF,TGTGCCAGCTCACCTAGGACAGGGGATATCAATGAGCAGTTCTTC
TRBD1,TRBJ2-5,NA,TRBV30,CAWMQGARGTQYF,TGTGCCTGGATGCAGGGGGCGCGAGGGACCCAGTACTTC
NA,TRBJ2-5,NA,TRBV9,CASSPGVPETQYF,TGTGCCAGCAGCCCAGGGGTCCCAGAGACCCAGTACTTC
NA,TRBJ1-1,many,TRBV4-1,CASSQDIGGYTEAFF,TGCGCCAGCAGCCAAGATATTGGGGGATACACTGAAGCTTTCTTT
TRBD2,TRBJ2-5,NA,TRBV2,CASRLAGGVYQETQYF,TGTGCCAGCAGACTAGCGGGGGGTGTGTACCAAGAGACCCAGTACTTC
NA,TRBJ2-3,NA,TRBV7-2,CASSPSTFTDTQYF,TGTGCCAGCAGCCCATCAACGTTCACAGATACGCAGTATTTT
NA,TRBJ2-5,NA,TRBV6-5,CASSPNSYAETQYF,TGTGCCAGCAGCCCTAATAGCTATGCTGAGACCCAGTACTTC
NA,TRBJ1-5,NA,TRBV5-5,CASSLDDVRPQHF,TGTGCCAGCAGCTTGGATGATGTTCGGCCCCAGCATTTT
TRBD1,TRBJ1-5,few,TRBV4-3,CASSQEQGFQPQHF,TGCGCCAGCAGCCAGGAACAGGGGTTTCAGCCCCAGCATTTT
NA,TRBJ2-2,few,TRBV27,CASSLSGRTGELFF,TGTGCCAGCAGTTTATCGGGGAGGACCGGGGAGCTGTTTTTT
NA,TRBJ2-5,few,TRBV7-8,CASSPSLAFETQYF,TGTGCCAGCAGCCCCTCTTTAGCTTTCGAGACCCAGTACTTC
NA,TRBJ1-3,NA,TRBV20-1,CSARTATGSGNTIYF,TGCAGTGCTAGAACCGCCACCGGATCCGGAAACACCATATATTTT
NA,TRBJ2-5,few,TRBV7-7,CASSFRYRVDGETQYF,TGTGCTAGCAGCTTTCGTTACAGGGTCGACGGAGAGACCCAGTACTTC
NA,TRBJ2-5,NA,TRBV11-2,CASSLNQETQYF,TGTGCCAGCAGCTTAAACCAAGAGACCCAGTACTTC
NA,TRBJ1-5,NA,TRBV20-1,CSSGDPSNQPQHF,TGCAGTTCGGGGGACCCTAGCAATCAGCCCCAGCATTTT
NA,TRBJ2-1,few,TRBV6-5,CASSSPRDLEQFF,TGTGCCAGCAGTTCCCCGCGAGATCTTGAGCAGTTCTTC
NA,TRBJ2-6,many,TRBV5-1,CASNPISGANVLTF,TGCGCCAGCAACCCGATCTCTGGGGCCAACGTCCTGACTTTC
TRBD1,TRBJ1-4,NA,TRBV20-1,CSARPGTGTPYEKLFF,TGCAGTGCTAGACCCGGGACAGGGACCCCCTACGAAAAACTGTTTTTT
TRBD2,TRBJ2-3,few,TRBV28,CASSFPAGGRTDTQYF,TGTGCCAGCAGTTTTCCAGCGGGGGGGAGGACAGATACGCAGTATTTT
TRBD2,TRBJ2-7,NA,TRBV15,CATSRVGGGSSYEQYF,TGTGCCACCAGCAGAGTTGGCGGGGGGAGCTCCTACGAGCAGTACTTC
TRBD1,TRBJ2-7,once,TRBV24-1,CATSDPSDREEQYF,TGTGCCACCAGTGACCCGTCAGACAGGGAGGAGCAGTACTTC
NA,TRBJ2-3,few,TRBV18,CASSPGGFNTDTQYF,TGTGCCAGCTCACCAGGAGGTTTTAACACAGATACGCAGTATTTT
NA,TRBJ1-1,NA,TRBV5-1,CASSADGAGGEAFF,TGCGCCAGCAGCGCGGACGGAGCCGGCGGTGAAGCTTTCTTT
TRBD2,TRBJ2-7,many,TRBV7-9,CASTPSGGSYEQYF,TGTGCCAGCACCCCTAGCGGGGGCTCCTACGAGCAGTACTTC
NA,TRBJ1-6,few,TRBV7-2,CASSFARGDNSPLHF,TGTGCCAGCAGCTTTGCGAGGGGTGATAATTCACCCCTCCACTTT
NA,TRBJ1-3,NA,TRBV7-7,CASSLRDTAMYPIYF,TGTGCCAGCAGCCTACGAGATACAGCAATGTACCCCATATATTTT
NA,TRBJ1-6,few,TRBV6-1,CASSPRIGSPLHF,TGTGCCAGCAGCCCGCGGATCGGTTCACCCCTCCACTTT
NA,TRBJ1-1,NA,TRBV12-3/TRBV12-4,CASSPTAGRTEAFF,TGTGCCAGCAGTCCCACGGCTGGGCGCACTGAAGCTTTCTTT
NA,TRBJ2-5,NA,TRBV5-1,CASSSTLGRVETQYF,TGCGCCAGCAGCTCAACCCTAGGAAGGGTAGAGACCCAGTACTTC
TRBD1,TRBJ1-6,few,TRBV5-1,CASSQLGTGDNSPLHF,TGCGCCAGCAGCCAACTGGGGACAGGGGATAATTCACCCCTCCACTTT